This T cell receptor (beta chain) was profiled in a study of blood T cell repertoires in COVID-19. Turning to the study itself: Collection of acute and convalescent COVID-19 samples took place in the United States, Italy and Spain. In each case, the material was cDNA or gDNA derived from T cells, B-cell-depleted T cells, or PBMCs.

Study processing details: Reference gene primer amplification gave nucleated cell count estimates. Data came from immunoSEQ multiplex PCR; TCRdb stores just in-frame clones and leaves some out. The DNA was the basis for D and trimming; V, J and clone size are from that table. The sample holds around 200,000 clones, over 80% seen once. Followed longitudinally, the Seattle patients had been enrolled during active infection. The TCR originated in a woman aged 25 to 39 with COVID-19, enrolled during active disease. The sequenced material came from peripheral blood.

CDR3 loop: CASSRVGGFQETQYF. The CDR3 DNA is TGTGCCAGCTCAAGGGTAGGGGGTTTCCAAGAGACCCAGTACTTC. The gene calls are TRBV18 and TRBJ2-5, with D possibly being TRBD1 (6 bases). Between the trimmed V and J ends, which lost 5 bases and 1 base, there was a span of 14 bases. Germline loops: CDR1 KGHSH, CDR2 LQKENI. This CDR3 is built from 15 residues.